This T cell receptor (beta chain) was identified in a study of T cells in Graves' hyperthyroidism and ophthalmopathy. Looking at the study overall: Any treatment followed the collection of peripheral blood at initial diagnosis.

Whole-study results and caveats: Separation of ophthalmopathy from stable hyperthyroidism was achieved by a 13 V-J model.

In this sample, this clonotype turned up a few times. Its antigen remains unidentified. RNA transcripts gave rise to amplified TCR beta CDR3 regions. The HTBI primer set drove a first-round RT-PCR of the TCR CDR3. TCRdb redid the calling of the multiplex PCR reads with MiXCR, one entry per CDR3 protein. In the table there are over 300,000 distinct CDR3 sequences, approximately 15% of which are singletons. The V and J ends lost 5 bases and 0 bases, in that order; junction bases with no gene match: 8. The CDR3 has 16 amino acids. Germline CDR1 is MNHEY and CDR2 is SMNVEV (reference sequence). This chain uses TRBV27 with TRBJ2-5, with TRBD2 matching 8 bases. The receptor was isolated from an older woman with Graves' hyperthyroidism. The source material was blood. CDR3 sequence (DNA): TGTGCCAGCAGTCTCAGACTAGCGACGTACCAAGAGACCCAGTACTTC. Protein: CASSLRLATYQETQYF.